Presented here are 17 T cell receptor beta chains from one specimen sequenced in a study of blood T cell repertoires in COVID-19. Clones were sequenced by immunoSEQ multiplex PCR, and TCRdb holds only the in-frame ones, with some missing. This table has under 400,000 clones, almost 90% appearing once. The sequenced sample was PBMCs or T cells enriched from blood (not recorded which). The receptors were gathered from a woman aged 25-40 years who had been exposed to COVID-19.

CDR3 loop: CASSSGLSIWNEQYF. For the CDR3, the DNA is TGTGCCAGCAGTTCCGGACTTTCGATATGGAACGAGCAGTACTTC. V usage is TRBV28 and J usage is TRBJ2-7; D might be TRBD2 (5 bases). The ends were cut back, 4 bases at V and 5 bases at J, with 18 bases in the middle. Germline CDR1 reads MDHEN; CDR2 reads SYDVKM. There are 15 residues in the CDR3.

V and J are TRBV2 and TRBJ1-1; D gene uncertain. This CDR3 is built from 14 residues. Looked up from germline, CDR1 is SNHLY and CDR2 is FYNNEI. Trimming shortened V by 8 bases and J by 1 base, and 14 bases separated the two germline ends. The CDR3 spells CASCWSEANTEAFF. The CDR3 DNA is TGTGCCAGCTGCTGGAGCGAGGCGAACACTGAAGCTTTCTTT.

V and J are TRBV25-1 and TRBJ1-2; 8 nucleotides line up with TRBD1. The J segment lost 3 bases and the V segment lost 2 bases, leaving 5 bases of the junction unmatched. CDR3 length: 15 amino acids. Germline V CDR1 and CDR2: MGHDK, SYGVNS. The CDR3 nucleotides are TGTGCCAGCAGTGAACCAGGGGGCGCCGACTATGGCTACACCTTC. Translated, it gives CASSEPGGADYGYTF.

This chain uses TRBV2 with TRBJ1-4; TRBD1 matches at 8 bases. Germline lookup yields CDR1 SNHLY and CDR2 FYNNEI. The V segment lost 7 bases and the J segment 0 bases; nucleotides outside the gene matches: 4. The CDR3 totals 15 residues. In nucleotides, the CDR3 is TGTGCCAGCACTTTACAGGGGGCAACTAATGAAAAACTGTTTTTT. It is translated as CASTLQGATNEKLFF.

V is TRBV5-4 and J is TRBJ2-2, with 7 bases that match TRBD2. CDR1 SGHNT and CDR2 YYREEE come from the germline V gene (reference sequence). The CDR3 is made up of 16 amino acids. J was trimmed by 5 bases and V by 1 base; bases with no gene match: 8. The CDR3 here is CASSLIGGSGTGELFF. CDR3 DNA sequence: TGTGCCAGCAGCTTGATTGGCGGGAGTGGAACCGGGGAGCTGTTTTTT.

This clone appeared a few times. The genes are TRBV5-8 and TRBJ1-2; no clear D. The CDR3 is 14 amino acids. Germline V CDR1 and CDR2: SGHTS, YDEGEE. Trimming took 0 bases from V and 7 from J, leaving 13 bases between them. CDR3 coding DNA: TGTGCCAGCAGCTTGGTGGGGATAGCGGGTGGCTACACCTTC. This sequence encodes CASSLVGIAGGYTF.

Worth noting for this clone: Other DNA sequences in this specimen translate into the identical CDR3. J is TRBJ1-6 and V is TRBV7-3; no clear D gene. CDR1 is SGHTA, CDR2 FQGTGA, per germline. V was clipped by 6 bases and J by 0 bases, with 6 bases between them. The CDR3 covers 14 residues. CDR3 bases: TGTGCCAGCAGTTTGAGCTCCTATAATTCACCCCTCCACTTT. Its translation: CASSLSSYNSPLHF. The full variable domain, completed using reference TRBV7-3 and TRBJ1-6, is GAGVSQTPSNKVTEKGKYVELRCDPISGHTALYWYRQSLGQGPEFLIYFQGTGAADDSGLPNDRFFAVRPEGSVSTLKIQRTERGDSAVYLCASSLSSYNSPLHFGNGTRLTVT.

The V gene is TRBV30, the J gene TRBJ2-5; 9 nucleotides line up with TRBD1. The V and J ends lost 3 bases and 3 bases, in that order; junction bases with no gene match: 5. Germline V gene data show CDR1 as GTSNPN and CDR2 as SVGIG (reference sequence). This CDR3 has 14 amino acids. For the CDR3, the DNA is TGTGCCTGGAGGGCGGGACAGGGAAAAGAGACCCAGTACTTC. It specifies CAWRAGQGKETQYF.

This clone has just one count. The V and J genes are TRBV29-1 and TRBJ1-1; D uncertain. The CDR3 is made up of 14 amino acids. The V gene's germline CDR1 is SQVTM and CDR2 ANQGSEA. Trimming took 1 base from V and 1 from J, leaving 10 bases between them. For the CDR3, the DNA is TGCAGCGTTGAAGTACAAGGAGGGAACACTGAAGCTTTCTTT. It yields the protein CSVEVQGGNTEAFF. Supplemented by reference TRBV29-1 and TRBJ1-1, the full variable domain reads SAVISQKPSRDICQRGTSLTIQCQVDSQVTMMFWYRQQPGQSLTLIATANQGSEATYESGFVIDKFPISRPNLTFSTLTVSNMSPEDSSIYLCSVEVQGGNTEAFFGQGTRLTVV.

The chain has TRBV7-8 and TRBJ1-1; no clear D. Germline V CDR1 and CDR2: SGHVS, FQNEAQ. The V and J ends lost 2 bases and 4 bases respectively, with 8 bases between them. The CDR3 has 13 amino acids. The CDR3 reads CASSLSRGTEAFF. The DNA of the CDR3 is TGTGCCAGCAGCTTATCGAGAGGCACTGAAGCTTTCTTT.

The chain is built from TRBV15 and TRBJ1-1, with 7 bases that match TRBD1. Trimming took 3 bases from V and 0 from J; bases not matched to a gene: 10. Germline V CDR1 and CDR2: LNHNV, YYDKDF (reference sequence). CDR3 length: 17 residues. The CDR3 region has the DNA TGTGCCACCAGCAGCGGCAGGGGGATTCGTTTGAACACTGAAGCTTTCTTT. Translating gives CATSSGRGIRLNTEAFF.

This sequence joins TRBV9 and TRBJ2-7, with 9 nucleotides matching TRBD2. This CDR3 region has 15 residues. Trimming cost V 4 bases and J 3 bases; bases outside gene matches: 8. Germline CDR1 and CDR2: SGDLS and YYNGEE. The CDR3 region is CASSPSWTSDYEQYF. The CDR3 DNA follows: TGTGCCAGCAGCCCTAGCTGGACTAGCGACTACGAGCAGTACTTC.

This clone occurred a few times. V is TRBV10-2 and J is TRBJ2-1; D unclear. CDR3 length equals 13 residues. The germline gives CDR1 WSHSY, CDR2 SAAADI. V was clipped by 6 bases and J by 3 bases, with 9 bases between them. The CDR3 bases are TGCGCCAGCAGAAACGGAGTCTACAATGAGCAGTTCTTC. Protein product: CASRNGVYNEQFF.

The chain is built from TRBV27 and TRBJ2-7, with D perhaps TRBD2 (6 bases). V lost 2 bases and J lost 2, with 10 bases in between. The germline V gene has CDR1 MNHEY and CDR2 SMNVEV (reference sequence). The CDR3 has 14 amino acids. CDR3 loop: CASSLRRDAYEQYF. CDR3 nucleotide sequence: TGTGCCAGCAGTTTACGGCGGGACGCCTACGAGCAGTACTTC.

The rearrangement links TRBV19 to TRBJ2-1, with 16 bases that match TRBD2. From germline, CDR1 is LNHDA and CDR2 SQIVND (reference sequence). The J segment lost 1 base and the V segment lost 2 bases, leaving 11 bases of the junction unmatched. This CDR3 is 21 amino acids long. The CDR3 loop is CASSINGPGLAGGRSYNEQFF. For the CDR3, the DNA is TGTGCCAGTAGTATAAACGGGCCGGGACTAGCGGGAGGGCGATCCTACAATGAGCAGTTCTTC.

V is TRBV5-1 and J is TRBJ2-5, with 7 nucleotides matching TRBD1. The J segment lost 1 base and the V segment lost 4 bases, leaving 4 bases of the junction unmatched. Germline CDR1 and CDR2: SGHRS and YFSETQ. This CDR3 contains 14 residues. The CDR3 sequence: CASSPGTVQETQYF. The CDR3 DNA follows: TGCGCCAGCAGCCCCGGGACAGTCCAAGAGACCCAGTACTTC.

The chain uses TRBV4-1 and TRBJ2-1; D gene unclear. The V end was cut by 3 bases, the J end by 0 bases, with 9 bases between. The CDR3 is made up of 15 amino acids. CDR1 is MGHRA, CDR2 YSYEKL, per germline. The CDR3 sequence is CASSQGLTSYNEQFF. As DNA, the CDR3 is TGCGCCAGCAGCCAGGGCCTAACCTCCTACAATGAGCAGTTCTTC.